The 2 T cell receptor beta chains below all came from one sample that was sequenced in a study of blood T cell repertoires in COVID-19. Profiled with immunoSEQ multiplex PCR; TCRdb holds only in-frame clones, not every one. The data contain about 250,000 clones, 87% of them singletons. Sequencing was done on a sample of peripheral blood. The receptors shown here come from a young man with active or convalescent COVID-19.

The chain has TRBV7-2 and TRBJ1-5; a possible D gene is TRBD1 (6 bases). The germline V gene has CDR1 SGHTA and CDR2 FQGNSA. This CDR3 comprises 15 residues. Trimming pared 1 base from V and 4 bases from J, leaving 11 bases between. The CDR3 sequence: CASSLGGTTNQPQHF. CDR3 coding DNA: TGTGCCAGCAGCTTAGGAGGGACAACGAATCAGCCCCAGCATTTT.

V is TRBV7-9 and J is TRBJ1-1; 7 bases agree with TRBD1. Trimming at V came to 5 bases and at J to 5 bases, leaving 5 bases not matched to a gene. Germline values: CDR1 SEHNR, CDR2 FQNEAQ (reference sequence). The CDR3 sequence is 13 residues long. CDR3 DNA sequence: TGTGCCAGCAGCACACAACAGGGGACTGAAGCTTTCTTT. This sequence encodes CASSTQQGTEAFF. Together with reference TRBV7-9 and TRBJ1-1, the CDR3 gives the full variable domain: DTGVSQNPRHKITKRGQNVTFRCDPISEHNRLYWYRQTLGQGPEFLTYFQNEAQLEKSRLLSDRFSAERPKGSFSTLEIQRTEQGDSAMYLCASSTQQGTEAFFGQGTRLTVV.